The present TCR beta chain was sequenced within a study of cytomegalovirus exposure and HLA in healthy donors. The PCR used 60 Vbeta and 13 Jbeta primers. Repertoires were generated with immunoSEQ multiplex PCR, while TCRdb's copy carries only in-frame clones and drops some. The sample has about 59,000 clones; roughly four fifths are singletons. The CDR3 has 16 residues. Trimming took off 11 bases at V and 1 base at J, with 20 bases between the two ends. Germline-derived CDR1 and CDR2 are SGHAT and FQNNGV. General observations from the study: By a later analysis, the bulk of CMV-associated TCR beta chains appeared HLA-restricted. Being indistinguishable, some V segments were excluded, TRBV6-2 and TRBV6-3 among them.

Concerning this clone: Its cognate antigen is unknown.

The source material was PBMCs. The source is a man between 35 and 55 years old in good health and CMV-seronegative. V usage is TRBV11-2 and J usage is TRBJ2-2; D is undetermined. CDR3 sequence reads: CAFPAESEGNTGELFF. The CDR3 DNA sequence: TGTGCCTTCCCGGCCGAAAGCGAAGGGAACACCGGGGAGCTGTTTTTT.